Presented here are 16 T cell receptor beta chains from one specimen sequenced in a study of blood T cells in healthy people across ages. A J-beta primer mix and a sample-barcoded 5' primer were used in a second PCR of about 6 to 12 cycles. MiXCR was run by TCRdb on the 5' RACE reads, yielding one entry per CDR3 protein. This sample has about 650,000 distinct CDR3 sequences, with 45% to 60% found just once. The sequenced sample was blood. The receptors come from a woman of 80 years or more in good health.

This clonotype was detected a few times. The chain links TRBV7-6 to TRBJ2-1; D remains ambiguous. This CDR3 is 13 amino acids long. V was shortened by 5 bases and J by 5 bases, with 10 bases between the two germline ends. Germline V gene data show CDR1 as SGHVS and CDR2 as FNYEAQ. In nucleotides, the CDR3 is TGTGCCAGCAGCCCTATTCCCGACAATGAGCAGTTCTTC. Amino acid sequence: CASSPIPDNEQFF.

The chain employs TRBV2 and TRBJ2-1, with D perhaps assigned TRBD1 or TRBD2 (6 bases each). CDR1 and CDR2 from the germline V gene are SNHLY and FYNNEI. Trimming stripped 5 bases from V and 8 bases from J, with 25 bases between. The CDR3 runs 17 residues. The CDR3 DNA is TGTGCCAGCAGTCCTTCCAAGCTAGCGCCAGGGGTCCATGAGCAGTTCTTC. Protein: CASSPSKLAPGVHEQFF.

This clonotype was detected only a few times. The chain combines TRBV12-3 or TRBV12-4 with TRBJ2-7, with 9 bases that match TRBD2. With V trimmed by 6 bases and J by 6 bases, 6 bases remained unmatched. The CDR3 has 13 amino acids. Here the CDR3 DNA reads TGTGCCAGCAGCTGGGGACTAGCTGCCGAGCAGTACTTC. Residues: CASSWGLAAEQYF.

In this sample, this clonotype turned up many times. This chain uses TRBV7-9 with TRBJ1-6, with no clear D. V lost 4 bases to trimming and J lost 3 bases, with 7 bases between them. Germline values: CDR1 SEHNR, CDR2 FQNEAQ (reference sequence). This CDR3 comprises 14 residues. The CDR3 DNA reads as TGTGCCAGCAGCTCAGAAGTCTATAATTCACCCCTCCACTTT. Protein: CASSSEVYNSPLHF.

This sequence joins TRBV7-9 and TRBJ1-1; perhaps TRBD1 as D (6 bases). CDR3 length: 16 amino acids. Trimming took 5 bases from V and 10 from J, leaving 26 bases between them. Germline V gene sequence: CDR1 SEHNR, CDR2 FQNEAQ (reference sequence). This CDR3 reads CASSRGGTGGAVLAFF. The DNA of the CDR3 is TGTGCCAGCAGCCGCGGCGGCACGGGGGGCGCGGTCTTAGCTTTCTTT. Full variable domain (outside the CDR3, taken from reference TRBV7-9 and TRBJ1-1): DTGVSQNPRHKITKRGQNVTFRCDPISEHNRLYWYRQTLGQGPEFLTYFQNEAQLEKSRLLSDRFSAERPKGSFSTLEIQRTEQGDSAMYLCASSRGGTGGAVLAFFGQGTRLTVV.

With regard to this clonotype: Being one base from a much bigger clone, this may be a read error. J is TRBJ2-4 and V is TRBV6-2 or TRBV6-3, with D perhaps TRBD2 (5 bases). CDR3 length: 17 residues. Germline CDR1 MNHEY, CDR2 SVGEGT. V lost 7 bases and J lost 5, with 24 bases in between. CDR3 sequence (DNA): TGTGCCAGCAAACGGTTTAGAAGCGGTAGCGCCGAAAACATTCAGTACTTC. It translates to CASKRFRSGSAENIQYF.

As for this clonotype: A much larger clone differs by one base, so this may be a read error. V and J are TRBV20-1 and TRBJ2-7; 11 bases fit TRBD2. The DNA end lines up better with TRBJ2-4; the J call may be wrong. CDR3 length equals 17 residues. The V gene's germline CDR1 is DFQATT and CDR2 SNEGSKA (reference sequence). The CDR3 coding sequence is TGCAGTGCGGTAGTAGCGGGAGGGCCTGAGTCCAAAAACATTCAGTACTTC. As protein: CSAVVAGGPESKNIQYF.

Points on this clonotype: A read error may be the cause here, since a much bigger clone is one base away. The chain is built from TRBV7-9 and TRBJ2-3; D remains ambiguous. From germline, CDR1 is SEHNR and CDR2 FQNEAQ (reference sequence). V was pared by 4 bases and J by 2 bases, with 13 bases between. The CDR3 runs to 15 residues. The CDR3 spells CASSSQTSFTDTQYF. The CDR3 DNA is TGTGCCAGCAGCTCCCAGACCTCTTTCACAGATACGCAGTATTTT.

J is TRBJ2-1 and V is TRBV7-2; TRBD2 matches 7 bases. Germline CDR1 is SGHTA and CDR2 is FQGNSA. Trimming took 5 bases from V and 2 from J; bases not matched to a gene: 12. This CDR3 is built from 17 residues. The chain's CDR3 is CASSLQGGSVTYNEQFF. CDR3 nucleotide sequence: TGTGCCAGCAGCCTCCAGGGCGGGAGCGTCACCTACAATGAGCAGTTCTTC.

The chain has TRBV20-1 and TRBJ1-5; 10 nucleotides align to TRBD1. Germline V gene lookup returns CDR1 DFQATT and CDR2 SNEGSKA (reference sequence). The CDR3 is 15 amino acids. J was trimmed by 6 bases and V by 5 bases; bases with no gene match: 10. CDR3 loop: CSAENRDRGFQPQHF. DNA of the CDR3: TGCAGTGCTGAGAACCGGGACAGGGGTTTTCAGCCCCAGCATTTT.

This clonotype came up many times. The V gene is TRBV18, the J gene TRBJ2-1; D remains ambiguous. Trimming took 6 bases from V and 8 from J, leaving 11 bases between them. The V gene's germline CDR1 is KGHSH and CDR2 LQKENI. The CDR3 has 12 residues. The CDR3 nucleotides read TGTGCCAGCTCCCTTGACTGGTATGAGCAGTTCTTC. The encoded protein is CASSLDWYEQFF.

V gene TRBV6-5 combines with J gene TRBJ1-2, with D unclear. From germline, CDR1 is MNHEY and CDR2 SVGAGI. CDR3 size: 13 residues. V was clipped by 6 bases and J by 3 bases, with 11 bases between them. The CDR3 DNA follows: TGTGCCAGCAGGGCGGTGGATGACTATGGCTACACCTTC. This translates into CASRAVDDYGYTF.

This rearrangement joins TRBV7-2 to TRBJ2-5, with 9 bases fitting TRBD2. The germline V gene has CDR1 SGHTA and CDR2 FQGNSA. This CDR3 has 18 amino acids. Trimming took 1 base from V and 4 from J; bases not matched to a gene: 13. CDR3: CASSLVGLARGILETQYF. In DNA form, the CDR3 reads TGTGCCAGCAGCTTAGTTGGACTAGCGAGAGGAATACTAGAGACCCAGTACTTC.

This sequence joins TRBV7-8 and TRBJ1-3, with a tentative D call TRBD1 (5 bases). The CDR3 consists of 18 residues. Germline V gene sequence: CDR1 SGHVS, CDR2 FQNEAQ. V was cut by 4 bases and J by 2 bases, with 21 bases left in between. DNA of the CDR3: TGTGCCAGCAGCTGGGGTGAGGCCCTACAGGTCACTGGAAACACCATATATTTT. Translating gives CASSWGEALQVTGNTIYF.

This chain uses TRBV20-1 with TRBJ1-2; tentatively, D is TRBD1 (6 bases). The germline V gene has CDR1 DFQATT and CDR2 SNEGSKA (reference sequence). Trimming pared 0 bases from V and 8 bases from J, leaving 25 bases between. CDR3 size: 17 residues. Here the CDR3 reads CSARDGGTTTYIDGYTF. CDR3 nucleotide sequence: TGCAGTGCTAGAGATGGGGGCACAACCACCTATATAGACGGCTACACCTTC.

This chain connects TRBV9 to TRBJ2-4; TRBD2 agrees at 7 bases. The CDR3 runs to 17 residues. V dropped 0 bases and J dropped 3; count of bases not matched to a gene: 9. CDR1 is SGDLS, CDR2 YYNGEE, per germline. The CDR3 reads CASSVGSSGEVKNIQYF. CDR3 bases: TGTGCCAGCAGCGTAGGTTCGAGCGGGGAGGTCAAAAACATTCAGTACTTC.